This TCR beta chain was observed in a study of blood T cell repertoires in COVID-19. Study overall: The origin of the acute and convalescent COVID-19 samples was the United States, Italy and Spain.

Enrollees, about 18 to 100 years old, lived in about two dozen US areas. Participants reported their clinical history, and cohort assignment relied on those reports. This CDR3 is built from 16 residues. Germline-derived CDR1 and CDR2 are SGDLS and YYNGEE. V was clipped by 0 bases and J by 3 bases, with 15 bases between them. In the original workflow: Reference gene primer amplification gave nucleated cell count estimates. Clones were sequenced by immunoSEQ multiplex PCR, and TCRdb holds only the in-frame ones, with some missing. The V and J calls and clone size are taken from that table; D and trimming were inferred from the DNA. Here the sample spans around 430,000 clones, 87% being singletons.

The TCR comes from a woman between 50 and 59 years old who had recovered from COVID-19. Sample: PBMCs or T cells enriched from blood (not recorded which). The V and J genes are TRBV9 and TRBJ1-1; tentatively, D is TRBD1 (5 bases). This CDR3 is CASSVGQGGGYTEAFF. Here the CDR3 DNA reads TGTGCCAGCAGCGTAGGTCAGGGTGGCGGTTACACTGAAGCTTTCTTT.